This entry features one T cell receptor (beta chain) sequence. The antigen is unknown. Every bit of the isolated RNA underwent reverse transcription, so sequencing read expressed TCRB transcripts. The data were produced by immunoSEQ multiplex PCR, yet TCRdb's version contains in-frame clones alone and is incomplete. The sample lists hundreds of thousands of clones, about 70% occurring once. The sample is drawn from a study of beta chain features in type 1 diabetes. Overall study results and limits: PCR, the amplification step, might favor shorter templates, equally in patients and controls.

CDR3 length: 13 residues. Germline V gene sequence: CDR1 SGHNT, CDR2 YYREEE (reference sequence). Trimming stripped 0 bases from V and 7 bases from J, with 10 bases between. Via the markers CD45RO/CCR7/CD25/CD127/CD95/CD27, stem cell-like memory, regulatory, central memory and naive CD4+ cells were sorted. Populations obtained by sorting all exceeded 98% purity. The rearrangement joins TRBV5-4 to TRBJ1-2, with TRBD1 as a possible D gene (5 bases). Sequenced: naive CD4+ T cells from blood. The clonotype comes from a man aged 30 to 45 in good health. The CDR3 region has the DNA TGTGCCAGCAGCTTGGACGCAGGGCTTGGCTACACCTTC. Its protein is CASSLDAGLGYTF.